Listed below are T cell receptor beta chains from one sample, sequenced in a study of shared clonotypes between healthy human individuals. The repertoire was sequenced with immunoSEQ multiplex PCR; TCRdb's copy has only in-frame clones and lacks some. The sample shows under 600,000 clones, about 98% of them seen only once. Sequencing was carried out using naive CD8+ T cells sorted from blood. Receptors originate from a man aged 25-40 years in good health. Both conserved end residues are part of each CDR3. D genes are given only for firm matches. The size entry is marked missing in some rows and otherwise reads once, few, many or a size class.

NA	TRBV10-3	TRBD2	TRBJ2-7	CAIWKGLADSSYEQYF	TGTGCCATTTGGAAAGGACTAGCGGACAGCTCCTACGAGCAGTACTTC
NA	TRBV28	NA	TRBJ1-1	CASSLLKGYTEAFF	TGTGCCAGCAGTTTATTGAAGGGGTACACTGAAGCTTTCTTT
NA	TRBV4-3	TRBD2	TRBJ2-3	CASSQDQGTSGLTDTQYF	TGCGCCAGCAGCCAAGATCAGGGAACTAGCGGGCTCACAGATACGCAGTATTTT
NA	TRBV5-4	TRBD2	TRBJ2-7	CASSFGGSDEQYF	TGTGCCAGCAGCTTCGGCGGGAGCGACGAGCAGTACTTC
NA	TRBV7-6	TRBD2	TRBJ2-1	CASSRRSGSSHNEQFF	TGTGCCAGCAGCCGTAGAAGCGGGAGTAGTCACAATGAGCAGTTCTTC
once	TRBV9	TRBD2	TRBJ2-3	CASSVAGGGDTDTQYF	TGTGCCAGCAGCGTAGCGGGGGGAGGGGACACAGATACGCAGTATTTT
NA	TRBV27	NA	TRBJ2-1	CASSLSSSEQFF	TGTGCCAGCAGTTTATCTAGTAGTGAGCAGTTCTTC
NA	TRBV27	TRBD1	TRBJ2-1	CASTRGDSAHNEQFF	TGTGCCAGCACCCGAGGGGACAGCGCCCACAATGAGCAGTTCTTC
NA	TRBV27	NA	TRBJ1-4	CASSLLGSDEKLFF	TGTGCCAGCAGTTTACTTGGTTCAGATGAAAAACTGTTTTTT
NA	TRBV11-2	NA	TRBJ2-5	CASSIGPVAEYQETQYF	TGTGCCAGCAGCATAGGACCGGTAGCGGAGTACCAAGAGACCCAGTACTTC
NA	TRBV28	NA	TRBJ2-7	CASSFKGSGLYEQYF	TGTGCCAGCAGTTTCAAGGGTAGCGGTCTTTACGAGCAGTACTTC
once	TRBV11-3	NA	TRBJ2-7	CASSARGDYEQYF	TGTGCCAGCAGCGCGAGGGGGGACTACGAGCAGTACTTC
NA	TRBV7-2	NA	TRBJ2-5	CASSPLGPSGKETQYF	TGTGCCAGCAGCCCCTTAGGTCCGTCGGGCAAAGAGACCCAGTACTTC
NA	TRBV27	NA	TRBJ2-1	CASSTNWRSSYNEQFF	TGTGCCAGCAGTACAAATTGGAGGAGCTCCTACAATGAGCAGTTCTTC
NA	TRBV7-9	NA	TRBJ2-4	CASSFTERHGWAKNIQYF	TGTGCCAGCAGCTTCACGGAACGACACGGGTGGGCCAAAAACATTCAGTACTTC
NA	TRBV5-5	NA	TRBJ2-2	CASSLASVWTGELFF	TGTGCCAGCAGCTTGGCTTCGGTTTGGACCGGGGAGCTGTTTTTT
NA	TRBV4-3	NA	TRBJ2-7	CASSQVVNLNRDLPYEQYF	TGCGCCAGCAGCCAAGTGGTCAATCTTAACAGGGATCTCCCCTACGAGCAGTACTTC
NA	TRBV13	TRBD1	TRBJ2-3	CASSSDRVFTDTQYF	TGTGCCAGCAGCTCGGACAGGGTATTCACAGATACGCAGTATTTT
NA	TRBV9	NA	TRBJ2-1	CASSRRGLGEQFF	TGTGCCAGCTCCCGTAGGGGTCTGGGTGAGCAGTTCTTC
NA	TRBV19	TRBD1	TRBJ1-5	CASRTGGNQPQHF	TGTGCCAGTAGGACAGGGGGCAATCAGCCCCAGCATTTT
NA	TRBV10-2	TRBD2	TRBJ2-7	CASRTSGIPYEQYF	TGCGCCAGTCGAACTAGCGGGATACCCTACGAGCAGTACTTC
NA	TRBV7-2	TRBD1	TRBJ2-2	CASRTGGNTGELFF	TGTGCCAGCAGGACAGGGGGCAACACCGGGGAGCTGTTTTTT
NA	TRBV6-5	TRBD1	TRBJ2-2	CASSWGQGVTGELFF	TGTGCCAGCAGTTGGGGACAGGGGGTCACCGGGGAGCTGTTTTTT
NA	TRBV6-1	TRBD2	TRBJ2-2	CASSVGREGFELFF	TGTGCCAGCAGTGTTGGCAGGGAGGGGTTCGAGCTGTTTTTT
NA	TRBV6-5	NA	TRBJ2-2	CASSVWGLGTGELFF	TGTGCCAGCTCGGTTTGGGGGCTAGGTACCGGGGAGCTGTTTTTT
once	TRBV7-9	TRBD1	TRBJ1-2	CASSRPGTGNGYTF	TGTGCCAGCAGCCGGCCCGGGACAGGGAATGGCTACACCTTC
NA	TRBV19	TRBD2	TRBJ2-1	CASSPFAGVGNEQFF	TGTGCCAGTAGTCCTTTTGCGGGAGTCGGGAATGAGCAGTTCTTC
once	TRBV4-1	NA	TRBJ1-5	CASSQDPTNSNQPQHF	TGCGCCAGCAGCCAAGATCCAACAAACAGCAATCAGCCCCAGCATTTT
NA	TRBV5-1	TRBD2	TRBJ2-1	CASSPLTSGSTYNEQFF	TGCGCCAGCTCGCCGTTGACTAGCGGGAGCACCTACAATGAGCAGTTCTTC
NA	TRBV6-4	TRBD2	TRBJ2-1	CASSPLAGGGYEQFF	TGTGCCAGCAGTCCTTTAGCGGGAGGCGGGTATGAGCAGTTCTTC
NA	TRBV14	NA	TRBJ2-5	CASSLFLETQYF	TGTGCCAGCAGCCTCTTCCTAGAGACCCAGTACTTC
once	TRBV2	TRBD2	TRBJ2-1	CASSASGRYNEQFF	TGTGCCAGCAGTGCTAGCGGGCGGTACAATGAGCAGTTCTTC
NA	TRBV15	NA	TRBJ2-5	CATWAGGETQYF	TGTGCCACCTGGGCAGGTGGAGAGACCCAGTACTTC
once	TRBV7-9	TRBD1	TRBJ1-1	CASSSRTGGVKTEAFF	TGTGCCAGCAGCTCGAGGACAGGGGGCGTTAAGACTGAAGCTTTCTTT
NA	TRBV27	NA	TRBJ2-7	CASRAQGEQYF	TGTGCCAGCAGGGCTCAGGGGGAGCAGTACTTC
NA	TRBV11-2	NA	TRBJ2-2	CASSLVNTGELFF	TGTGCCAGCAGCTTGGTGAACACCGGGGAGCTGTTTTTT
NA	TRBV9	NA	TRBJ2-7	CASSVGGLPAGASYEQYF	TGTGCCAGCAGCGTAGGTGGACTCCCGGCCGGGGCCTCCTACGAGCAGTACTTC
NA	TRBV15	NA	TRBJ1-5	CATRTDISNQPQHF	TGTGCCACCAGGACCGACATCAGCAATCAGCCCCAGCATTTT
NA	TRBV4-1	NA	TRBJ2-7	CASRPWGSSYEQYF	TGCGCCAGCAGGCCATGGGGGAGCTCCTACGAGCAGTACTTC
NA	TRBV4-1	NA	TRBJ2-1	CASSLRGNEQFF	TGCGCCAGCAGCCTAAGAGGCAATGAGCAGTTCTTC